A selection of T cell receptor beta chains follows, all from one sample in a study of patients and donors after allogeneic stem cell transplantation. MiXCR, applied by TCRdb to the RT-PCR reads, yields one record per CDR3 protein. The sample shows about 160,000 distinct CDR3 sequences, approximately 22% of them seen only once. Sequencing input: blood, either unsorted or a sorted T cell fraction (not recorded which). These receptors were obtained from a human donor who was either an allogeneic HSCT recipient or a stem cell or donor lymphocyte infusion donor (not recorded which). It is not recorded whose cells these are; they may come from a transplant donor. Both conserved end residues are part of each CDR3. Fields, in order: clone size, D gene, V gene, J gene, CDR3 protein, CDR3 DNA. The D gene is left open where the match is weak. Not every row has a clone size; where given, it reads once, few, many or a size class.

abundance: .; d_gene: TRBD1; v_gene: TRBV12-5; j_gene: TRBJ1-5; CDR3aa: CASGLAGQGSRQPQHF; CDR3nt: TGTGCTAGTGGTTTGGCAGGACAGGGGTCGAGACAGCCCCAGCATTTT
abundance: many; d_gene: .; v_gene: TRBV29-1; j_gene: TRBJ1-1; CDR3aa: CSVEEAGNTEAFF; CDR3nt: TGCAGCGTTGAAGAGGCGGGGAACACTGAAGCTTTCTTT
abundance: few; d_gene: .; v_gene: TRBV4-1; j_gene: TRBJ2-7; CDR3aa: CASSQDSLIYEQYF; CDR3nt: TGCGCCAGCAGCCAAGATTCCCTGATCTACGAGCAGTACTTC
abundance: many; d_gene: .; v_gene: TRBV7-9; j_gene: TRBJ2-7; CDR3aa: CATDLNSYEQYF; CDR3nt: TGTGCCACAGATCTCAACTCCTACGAGCAGTACTTC
abundance: few; d_gene: TRBD1; v_gene: TRBV18; j_gene: TRBJ2-1; CDR3aa: CASSPIGFKWDRPYNEQFF; CDR3nt: TGTGCCAGCTCACCAATCGGCTTTAAGTGGGACAGGCCCTACAATGAGCAGTTCTTC
abundance: few; d_gene: TRBD1; v_gene: TRBV20-1; j_gene: TRBJ1-1; CDR3aa: CSADRGFTEAFF; CDR3nt: TGCAGTGCTGACAGGGGGTTCACTGAAGCTTTCTTT
abundance: few; d_gene: .; v_gene: TRBV27; j_gene: TRBJ2-1; CDR3aa: CASSTRSSEQFF; CDR3nt: TGTGCCAGCAGTACCCGGAGCTCTGAGCAGTTCTTC
abundance: .; d_gene: .; v_gene: TRBV5-1; j_gene: TRBJ1-2; CDR3aa: CASSSTGTTYGYTF; CDR3nt: TGCGCCAGCAGCTCCACCGGGACTACCTATGGCTACACCTTC
abundance: few; d_gene: .; v_gene: TRBV6-5; j_gene: TRBJ1-2; CDR3aa: CASSYSGGNYGYTF; CDR3nt: TGTGCCAGCAGTTACTCGGGCGGTAACTATGGCTACACCTTC
abundance: many; d_gene: .; v_gene: TRBV12-3/TRBV12-4; j_gene: TRBJ1-4; CDR3aa: CASSLVRAGGLKDPATNEKLFF; CDR3nt: TGTGCCAGCAGTTTAGTGAGGGCGGGCGGACTTAAGGACCCGGCAACTAATGAAAAACTGTTTTTT
abundance: .; d_gene: .; v_gene: TRBV5-8; j_gene: TRBJ2-3; CDR3aa: CASSFRGTDTQYF; CDR3nt: TGTGCCAGCAGCTTTCGGGGGACAGATACGCAGTATTTT
abundance: few; d_gene: TRBD1; v_gene: TRBV12-3/TRBV12-4; j_gene: TRBJ1-2; CDR3aa: CASTLGQAYGYTF; CDR3nt: TGTGCCAGCACCCTCGGACAGGCCTATGGCTACACCTTC
abundance: few; d_gene: .; v_gene: TRBV11-2; j_gene: TRBJ2-1; CDR3aa: CASSPFLAGEQFF; CDR3nt: TGTGCCAGCAGCCCATTTTTGGCGGGGGAGCAGTTCTTC
abundance: few; d_gene: TRBD1; v_gene: TRBV2; j_gene: TRBJ1-1; CDR3aa: CASSEGTGLEAFF; CDR3nt: TGTGCCAGCAGTGAGGGGACAGGGCTCGAAGCTTTCTTT
abundance: .; d_gene: .; v_gene: TRBV7-9; j_gene: TRBJ2-7; CDR3aa: CASSVAPLEQYF; CDR3nt: TGTGCCAGCAGCGTCGCTCCGCTCGAGCAGTACTTC
abundance: .; d_gene: .; v_gene: TRBV6-5; j_gene: TRBJ1-3; CDR3aa: CASSRLSSGNTIYF; CDR3nt: TGTGCCAGCAGCAGACTGAGCTCTGGAAACACCATATATTTT
abundance: .; d_gene: TRBD1; v_gene: TRBV12-3/TRBV12-4; j_gene: TRBJ1-6; CDR3aa: CASRQGTVPLGGSPLHF; CDR3nt: TGTGCCAGCAGACAGGGGACAGTCCCCCTGGGTGGGTCACCCCTCCACTTT
abundance: few; d_gene: .; v_gene: TRBV5-1; j_gene: TRBJ2-3; CDR3aa: CASSLESDGDTQYF; CDR3nt: TGCGCCAGCAGCTTGGAAAGTGACGGGGATACGCAGTATTTT
abundance: .; d_gene: .; v_gene: TRBV5-6; j_gene: TRBJ2-3; CDR3aa: CASSLAPRSTDTQYF; CDR3nt: TGTGCCAGCAGCTTGGCCCCCCGAAGCACAGATACGCAGTATTTT
abundance: .; d_gene: TRBD2; v_gene: TRBV19; j_gene: TRBJ2-2; CDR3aa: CASSILSSGATGELFF; CDR3nt: TGTGCCAGTAGTATTCTGTCTAGCGGGGCGACCGGGGAGCTGTTTTTT
abundance: few; d_gene: .; v_gene: TRBV7-9; j_gene: TRBJ1-1; CDR3aa: CASSLVGSWTEAFF; CDR3nt: TGTGCCAGCAGCTTAGTGGGGAGTTGGACTGAAGCTTTCTTT
abundance: .; d_gene: .; v_gene: TRBV24-1; j_gene: TRBJ2-1; CDR3aa: CATSDAIGGARSNEQFF; CDR3nt: TGTGCCACCAGTGATGCCATAGGGGGGGCGCGTAGCAATGAGCAGTTCTTC
abundance: few; d_gene: .; v_gene: TRBV7-3; j_gene: TRBJ2-3; CDR3aa: CASSLTTRDTQYF; CDR3nt: TGTGCCAGCAGCCTGACTACCCGGGATACGCAGTATTTT
abundance: few; d_gene: .; v_gene: TRBV5-1; j_gene: TRBJ1-1; CDR3aa: CASSLGWGPNTEAFF; CDR3nt: TGCGCCAGCAGCCTAGGGTGGGGGCCGAACACTGAAGCTTTCTTT
abundance: .; d_gene: .; v_gene: TRBV4-1; j_gene: TRBJ1-1; CDR3aa: CASSQPWGVENTEAFF; CDR3nt: TGCGCCAGCAGCCAGCCTTGGGGGGTCGAGAACACTGAAGCTTTCTTT
abundance: few; d_gene: TRBD1; v_gene: TRBV10-3; j_gene: TRBJ2-5; CDR3aa: CAIRTDRGEETQYF; CDR3nt: TGTGCCATCAGGACGGACAGGGGTGAAGAGACCCAGTACTTC
abundance: .; d_gene: .; v_gene: TRBV10-3; j_gene: TRBJ1-2; CDR3aa: CAISESTPNYGYTF; CDR3nt: TGTGCCATCAGTGAGTCCACACCTAACTATGGCTACACCTTC
abundance: .; d_gene: .; v_gene: TRBV7-3; j_gene: TRBJ2-3; CDR3aa: CASSSDEDTQYF; CDR3nt: TGTGCCAGCAGCTCCGACGAGGATACGCAGTATTTT
abundance: many; d_gene: .; v_gene: TRBV12-3/TRBV12-4; j_gene: TRBJ1-2; CDR3aa: CASSFFPGRGYGYTF; CDR3nt: TGTGCCAGCAGTTTTTTTCCCGGTCGAGGCTATGGCTACACCTTC
abundance: few; d_gene: .; v_gene: TRBV12-3/TRBV12-4; j_gene: TRBJ2-7; CDR3aa: CASSKGYEQYF; CDR3nt: TGTGCCAGCAGCAAGGGCTACGAGCAGTACTTC
abundance: .; d_gene: .; v_gene: TRBV5-1; j_gene: TRBJ1-1; CDR3aa: CASSLSGDNTEAFF; CDR3nt: TGCGCCAGCAGCTTGTCCGGGGATAACACTGAAGCTTTCTTT
abundance: .; d_gene: .; v_gene: TRBV12-3/TRBV12-4; j_gene: TRBJ2-2; CDR3aa: CASSRDKNTGELFF; CDR3nt: TGTGCCAGCAGCCGAGACAAAAACACCGGGGAGCTGTTTTTT
abundance: few; d_gene: .; v_gene: TRBV4-1; j_gene: TRBJ1-2; CDR3aa: CASSHPGVDYGYTF; CDR3nt: TGCGCCAGCAGCCATCCGGGGGTGGACTATGGCTACACCTTC
abundance: .; d_gene: .; v_gene: TRBV5-5; j_gene: TRBJ2-4; CDR3aa: CASSLWKGELAWTSVIQYF; CDR3nt: TGTGCCAGCAGCTTGTGGAAGGGGGAACTGGCCTGGACGTCAGTCATTCAGTACTTC
abundance: few; d_gene: .; v_gene: TRBV10-3; j_gene: TRBJ1-4; CDR3aa: CATKSDAATNEKLFF; CDR3nt: TGTGCCACCAAGTCAGACGCGGCAACTAATGAAAAACTGTTTTTT
abundance: .; d_gene: .; v_gene: TRBV7-6; j_gene: TRBJ2-1; CDR3aa: CASSLQRGNEQFF; CDR3nt: TGTGCCAGCAGCTTACAAAGGGGCAATGAGCAGTTCTTC
abundance: many; d_gene: TRBD1; v_gene: TRBV6-9; j_gene: TRBJ1-5; CDR3aa: CASRYQQNRGSNQPQHF; CDR3nt: TGTGCCAGCAGATATCAACAAAACAGGGGTAGCAATCAGCCCCAGCATTTT
abundance: few; d_gene: TRBD2; v_gene: TRBV12-3/TRBV12-4; j_gene: TRBJ2-7; CDR3aa: CASSSPAGGPYEQYF; CDR3nt: TGTGCCAGCAGTTCCCCAGCGGGGGGCCCCTACGAGCAGTACTTC
abundance: many; d_gene: .; v_gene: TRBV6-2/TRBV6-3; j_gene: TRBJ1-5; CDR3aa: CASSYTGQPQHF; CDR3nt: TGTGCCAGCAGTTACACGGGACAGCCCCAGCATTTT
abundance: few; d_gene: .; v_gene: TRBV7-2; j_gene: TRBJ1-5; CDR3aa: CASSQWGLNQPQHF; CDR3nt: TGTGCCAGCAGCCAATGGGGACTTAATCAGCCCCAGCATTTT
abundance: .; d_gene: .; v_gene: TRBV5-1; j_gene: TRBJ2-7; CDR3aa: CASSFSNQVAEQYF; CDR3nt: TGCGCCAGCAGCTTTAGTAACCAAGTCGCCGAGCAGTACTTC
abundance: .; d_gene: .; v_gene: TRBV10-3; j_gene: TRBJ1-5; CDR3aa: CAIRREADFSQPQHF; CDR3nt: TGTGCCATCAGGCGGGAGGCGGACTTTAGTCAGCCCCAGCATTTT
abundance: .; d_gene: .; v_gene: TRBV20-1; j_gene: TRBJ2-7; CDR3aa: CSAMGQLHIYEQYF; CDR3nt: TGCAGTGCCATGGGGCAGCTACACATCTACGAGCAGTACTTC
abundance: .; d_gene: TRBD1; v_gene: TRBV12-3/TRBV12-4; j_gene: TRBJ1-2; CDR3aa: CASSEDRANYGYTF; CDR3nt: TGTGCCAGCAGTGAAGACAGGGCTAACTATGGCTACACCTTC
abundance: few; d_gene: .; v_gene: TRBV14; j_gene: TRBJ2-3; CDR3aa: CASSQGHSTDTQYF; CDR3nt: TGTGCCAGCAGCCAAGGACACTCCACAGATACGCAGTATTTT
abundance: .; d_gene: TRBD2; v_gene: TRBV20-1; j_gene: TRBJ2-1; CDR3aa: CSAPSGRTYNEQFF; CDR3nt: TGCAGTGCTCCTAGCGGGAGAACCTACAATGAGCAGTTCTTC
abundance: .; d_gene: .; v_gene: TRBV13; j_gene: TRBJ2-7; CDR3aa: CASSLITGAPYEQYF; CDR3nt: TGTGCCAGCAGCTTAATCACGGGAGCTCCGTACGAGCAGTACTTC
abundance: .; d_gene: .; v_gene: TRBV6-5; j_gene: TRBJ1-6; CDR3aa: CASSLRWSRGSDKRKDNSPLHF; CDR3nt: TGTGCCAGCAGCCTCCGATGGAGCCGGGGGTCCGATAAACGCAAAGATAATTCACCCCTCCACTTT
abundance: .; d_gene: TRBD2; v_gene: TRBV20-1; j_gene: TRBJ2-3; CDR3aa: CSAPSLLAGGSTVNTQYF; CDR3nt: TGCAGTGCTCCCTCACTACTAGCGGGAGGGTCGACGGTGAATACGCAGTATTTT
abundance: many; d_gene: TRBD1; v_gene: TRBV20-1; j_gene: TRBJ1-2; CDR3aa: CSAPGTGGYGYTF; CDR3nt: TGCAGTGCCCCCGGGACAGGGGGCTATGGCTACACCTTC
abundance: .; d_gene: .; v_gene: TRBV3-1; j_gene: TRBJ2-5; CDR3aa: CASSQGSVTQYF; CDR3nt: TGTGCCAGCAGCCAAGGGAGTGTGACCCAGTACTTC
abundance: .; d_gene: .; v_gene: TRBV5-1; j_gene: TRBJ1-4; CDR3aa: CASRFAEKLFF; CDR3nt: TGCGCCAGCCGATTTGCTGAAAAACTGTTTTTT
abundance: .; d_gene: .; v_gene: TRBV24-1; j_gene: TRBJ1-1; CDR3aa: CATRSQLGPHDMNTEAFF; CDR3nt: TGTGCCACCCGAAGTCAACTAGGACCACACGACATGAACACTGAAGCTTTCTTT
abundance: .; d_gene: .; v_gene: TRBV10-3; j_gene: TRBJ1-1; CDR3aa: CAISEGGLNTEAFF; CDR3nt: TGTGCCATCAGTGAGGGGGGTCTGAACACTGAAGCTTTCTTT
abundance: .; d_gene: TRBD1; v_gene: TRBV6-5; j_gene: TRBJ1-5; CDR3aa: CASSSDRRNQPQHF; CDR3nt: TGTGCCAGCTCCTCGGACAGGCGGAATCAGCCCCAGCATTTT
abundance: .; d_gene: TRBD1; v_gene: TRBV9; j_gene: TRBJ2-7; CDR3aa: CASSPSGGLFSYEQYF; CDR3nt: TGTGCCAGCAGCCCTTCAGGGGGCCTATTTTCCTACGAGCAGTACTTC
abundance: .; d_gene: TRBD2; v_gene: TRBV20-1; j_gene: TRBJ2-7; CDR3aa: CSARDSVRGSSYEQYF; CDR3nt: TGCAGTGCTAGAGATTCAGTGCGGGGGAGCTCCTACGAGCAGTACTTC
abundance: few; d_gene: .; v_gene: TRBV5-1; j_gene: TRBJ2-3; CDR3aa: CASSLGQYSSTDTQYF; CDR3nt: TGCGCCAGCAGCTTGGGGCAGTACTCTAGCACAGATACGCAGTATTTT